This is a list of T cell receptor beta chains from one sample in a study of EBV T-cell therapy then PD-1 blockade in nasopharyngeal carcinoma. TCRdb's copy holds only in-frame clones and misses some; the assay was immunoSEQ multiplex PCR. The sample lists about 17,000 clones; approximately 80% were seen once. Their recognized antigens are unknown. Sequencing used CD8+ T cells from blood, obtained at day 0 from a patient whose treatment included autologous EBV-specific T cells and nivolumab. Receptors originate from a man aged 35-49 years with nasopharyngeal carcinoma. Both conserved end residues are part of each CDR3. The D gene is left open where the match is weak. The size of a clone is reported for some rows only, either as once, few or many, or as a class for expanded clones.

-	TRBV5-4	TRBJ2-7	-	TGTGCCAGCAGCTTGACCGGCTACGAGCAGTACTTC	CASSLTGYEQYF
-	TRBV28	TRBJ2-7	-	TGTGCCAGCGGGCGCCGGGGGCGAACCTACGAGCAGTACTTC	CASGRRGRTYEQYF
TRBD2	TRBV6-2/TRBV6-3	TRBJ2-7	-	TGTGCCAGCAGTTACATCAGGAGCGGGGGGCCTATCTACGAGCAGTACTTC	CASSYIRSGGPIYEQYF
-	TRBV7-9	TRBJ1-1	-	TGTGCCAGCAGCTTCGAGGTTAGGACTGAAGCTTTCTTT	CASSFEVRTEAFF
-	TRBV27	TRBJ2-5	-	TGTGCCAGCAGTTTAGTCCAAAGAGAGACCCAGTACTTC	CASSLVQRETQYF
-	TRBV7-9	TRBJ2-1	-	TGTGCCAGCAGCTTAGCGCCTTTTAATGAGCAGTTCTTC	CASSLAPFNEQFF
-	TRBV4-3	TRBJ1-1	once	TGCGCCAGCAGCCAACAGCGGGTTAACACTGAAGCTTTCTTT	CASSQQRVNTEAFF
-	TRBV7-6	TRBJ1-4	-	TGTGCCAGCAGCTTATATGGGGGGCGACGGGAAAAACTGTTTTTT	CASSLYGGRREKLFF
TRBD1	TRBV24-1	TRBJ1-5	-	TGTGCCACCAGTGCGGGTGGGCGACAGGGCCGTAATCAGCCCCAGCATTTT	CATSAGGRQGRNQPQHF
TRBD1	TRBV7-8	TRBJ2-7	-	TGTGCCAGCAGCGCAACCGGGACAGGGAACGAGCAGTACTTC	CASSATGTGNEQYF
-	TRBV4-3	TRBJ2-6	-	TGCGCCAGCAGCCAGGGGTCGGGCTCTGGGGCCAACGTCCTGACTTTC	CASSQGSGSGANVLTF
-	TRBV4-1	TRBJ1-6	-	TGCGCCAGCAGCCAACAGGGGAATAGGAATTCACCCCTCCACTTT	CASSQQGNRNSPLHF
TRBD1	TRBV4-3	TRBJ2-2	-	TGCGCCAGCAGCCAAGAAGCACAGGGGTACCCCGGGGAGCTGTTTTTT	CASSQEAQGYPGELFF
-	TRBV10-1	TRBJ1-4	-	TGCGCCAGCAGTTTAGGGGCCCTTAATGAAAAACTGTTTTTT	CASSLGALNEKLFF
TRBD1	TRBV9	TRBJ1-2	-	TGTGCCACACAGGGGAACAGAGGCTACACCTTC	CATQGNRGYTF
TRBD2	TRBV6-4	TRBJ2-7	-	TGTGCCAGCAGTGATACTAGCGGGGGAAGCTACGAGCAGTACTTC	CASSDTSGGSYEQYF
TRBD1	TRBV19	TRBJ1-4	few	TGTGCCAGTACATACCGAACAGGGGCAAAACTGTTTTTT	CASTYRTGAKLFF
-	TRBV7-8	TRBJ1-3	-	TGTGCCAGCAGCTTAGGTACACCTCCTGGAAACACCATATATTTT	CASSLGTPPGNTIYF
TRBD2	TRBV24-1	TRBJ2-2	-	TGTGCCACTCAACCGGGACTAGCGGGGGGGAACACCGGGGAGCTGTTTTTT	CATQPGLAGGNTGELFF
-	TRBV7-9	TRBJ1-1	-	TGTGCCAGCAGAAAGGTGCGGCCACCCGAAGCTTTCTTT	CASRKVRPPEAFF
-	TRBV7-9	TRBJ1-1	few	TGTGCCAGCAGCTTAGGCCAATCCCTTGAAGCTTTCTTT	CASSLGQSLEAFF
-	TRBV4-1	TRBJ2-7	-	TGCGCCAGCAGCCAAGTCTCGGGACGTAGCTCCTACGAGCAGTACTTC	CASSQVSGRSSYEQYF
TRBD1	TRBV27	TRBJ1-2	medium-sized	TGTGCCAGCAGTTTTGGACAGGGGATCTATGGCTACACCTTC	CASSFGQGIYGYTF
-	TRBV9	TRBJ1-1	-	TGTGCCAGCAGCTCCTATGGGACTCAAGCTTTCTTT	CASSSYGTQAFF
-	TRBV5-4	TRBJ2-5	-	TGTGCCAGCAGCGGGACCCAAGAGACCCAGTACTTC	CASSGTQETQYF
TRBD1	TRBV11-3	TRBJ2-1	-	TGTGCCAGCAGCTCTACAGGGGTGAATGAGCAGTTCTTC	CASSSTGVNEQFF
TRBD2	TRBV10-3	TRBJ2-1	-	TGTGCCATCAGTGAGTCGGGACTAGCGGGGGACCCAAGATTCCGCAATGAGCAGTTCTTC	CAISESGLAGDPRFRNEQFF
TRBD2	TRBV9	TRBJ2-7	-	TGTGCCAGCAGCCTAGCGGGGGAGCAGTACTTC	CASSLAGEQYF
-	TRBV28	TRBJ1-1	-	TGTGCCAGCAGTTTGGTAGGAACTGAAGCTTTCTTT	CASSLVGTEAFF
-	TRBV11-3	TRBJ2-1	-	TGTGCCAGCAGCGAATATCCGGGACACCATGAGCAGTTCTTC	CASSEYPGHHEQFF
-	TRBV9	TRBJ2-2	-	TGTGCCAGCATGGGAGCCGGGGAGCTGTTTTTT	CASMGAGELFF
-	TRBV27	TRBJ1-5	-	TGTGCCAGCAGTTTAAAGGCAGATAGCAATCAGCCCCAGCATTTT	CASSLKADSNQPQHF
-	TRBV11-3	TRBJ2-3	-	TGTGCCAGCAGTCCTCTGGACAAAGATACGCAGTATTTT	CASSPLDKDTQYF
-	TRBV5-4	TRBJ1-1	once	TGTGCCAGCAGCCCGAGGGGGGCGAACACTGAAGCTTTCTTT	CASSPRGANTEAFF
TRBD1	TRBV15	TRBJ2-2	-	TGTGCCACCAGCAGTCCTTCCGGGACAGGGGGCTCGGACACCGGGGAGCTGTTTTTT	CATSSPSGTGGSDTGELFF
-	TRBV6-1	TRBJ2-2	-	TGTGCCAGCAGTGACATGAGAAGGCTGTTTTTT	CASSDMRRLFF
-	TRBV9	TRBJ1-1	-	TGTGCCAGCAGCGTAGGGGCACCAACTGAAGCTTTCTTT	CASSVGAPTEAFF
TRBD1	TRBV6-2/TRBV6-3	TRBJ2-2	-	TGTGCCAGCAGCCTGGGACAGGCCGCCGGGGAGCTGTTTTTT	CASSLGQAAGELFF
-	TRBV7-6	TRBJ1-5	-	TGTGCCAGCAGCTTAGCTGGGACACCCTATAGCAATCAGCCCCAGCATTTT	CASSLAGTPYSNQPQHF
-	TRBV28	TRBJ1-4	medium-sized	TGTGCCAGCAGTTATGAACAGGGACTTGGAGAAAAACTGTTTTTT	CASSYEQGLGEKLFF